Listed below are T cell receptor beta chains from one sample, sequenced in a study of shared T cell receptors in the human thymus. Measured with immunoSEQ multiplex PCR; TCRdb has only the in-frame clones, and not every one. The table shows a few hundred thousand clones, with 95% occurring only once. The sample was thymocytes. All receptors come from a human donor. The CDR3 runs from the conserved cysteine through the conserved F or W. The D gene is left open where the match is weak. Some rows have no size entry. The others give once, few or many, or a class for an expanded clone.

len: 11
d_gene: -
v_gene: TRBV20-1
abundance: -
j_gene: TRBJ2-3
CDR3aa: CSVRGRDTQYF
CDR3nt: TGCAGTGTCCGGGGTCGAGATACGCAGTATTTT

len: 14
d_gene: -
v_gene: TRBV30
abundance: few
j_gene: TRBJ2-7
CDR3aa: CAWTSSGPLEEQYF
CDR3nt: TGTGCCTGGACGTCCTCGGGCCCCTTAGAGGAGCAGTACTTC

len: 14
d_gene: -
v_gene: TRBV11-2
abundance: -
j_gene: TRBJ2-7
CDR3aa: CASSSMRDSYEQYF
CDR3nt: TGTGCCAGCAGCTCCATGCGAGATTCTTACGAGCAGTACTTC

len: 22
d_gene: TRBD2
v_gene: TRBV7-8
abundance: -
j_gene: TRBJ2-2
CDR3aa: CASSYDPGQWVAGGLRTRQLFF
CDR3nt: TGTGCCAGCAGCTATGATCCGGGTCAGTGGGTAGCGGGAGGGCTCCGCACAAGGCAGCTGTTTTTT

len: 16
d_gene: -
v_gene: TRBV30
abundance: -
j_gene: TRBJ1-3
CDR3aa: CAWSVRLQDSGNTIYF
CDR3nt: TGTGCCTGGAGTGTACGGTTACAGGACTCTGGAAACACCATATATTTT

len: 17
d_gene: TRBD1
v_gene: TRBV15
abundance: -
j_gene: TRBJ2-5
CDR3aa: CATSTCRIGTEQETQYF
CDR3nt: TGTGCCACCAGCACGTGCCGCATCGGGACAGAACAAGAGACCCAGTACTTC

len: 14
d_gene: TRBD1
v_gene: TRBV30
abundance: -
j_gene: TRBJ2-7
CDR3aa: CAWRETGGLYEQYF
CDR3nt: TGTGCCTGGAGGGAGACAGGGGGTTTGTACGAGCAGTACTTC

len: 15
d_gene: -
v_gene: TRBV18
abundance: -
j_gene: TRBJ1-3
CDR3aa: CASSPVTGSGNTIYF
CDR3nt: TGTGCCAGCTCACCAGTAACAGGCAGCGGAAACACCATATATTTT

len: 14
d_gene: -
v_gene: TRBV4-2
abundance: -
j_gene: TRBJ2-7
CDR3aa: CASSQLSLGYEQYF
CDR3nt: TGTGCCAGCAGCCAACTCTCGTTAGGGTACGAGCAGTACTTC

len: 15
d_gene: TRBD1
v_gene: TRBV11-2
abundance: once
j_gene: TRBJ2-7
CDR3aa: CASSLKSNPGGRLYF
CDR3nt: TGTGCCAGCAGCTTAAAGTCTAACCCAGGGGGCAGGTTGTACTTC

len: 13
d_gene: TRBD2
v_gene: TRBV18
abundance: -
j_gene: TRBJ2-7
CDR3aa: CASSPIGGGEQYF
CDR3nt: TGTGCCAGCTCCCCTATTGGGGGGGGTGAGCAGTACTTC

len: 12
d_gene: TRBD1
v_gene: TRBV2
abundance: -
j_gene: TRBJ2-1
CDR3aa: CAGSGTDNEQFF
CDR3nt: TGTGCCGGATCCGGGACAGACAATGAGCAGTTCTTC

len: 15
d_gene: TRBD1
v_gene: TRBV7-6
abundance: -
j_gene: TRBJ1-5
CDR3aa: CASSPGTGGDTPQHF
CDR3nt: TGTGCCAGCAGCCCCGGGACAGGGGGGGATACGCCCCAGCATTTT

len: 15
d_gene: -
v_gene: TRBV11-2
abundance: -
j_gene: TRBJ2-1
CDR3aa: CASRDRGLLHDEQFF
CDR3nt: TGTGCCAGCAGGGACCGAGGCCTTTTACATGATGAGCAGTTCTTC

len: 17
d_gene: TRBD2
v_gene: TRBV5-6
abundance: -
j_gene: TRBJ2-3
CDR3aa: CASSSSTLAGEWDTQYF
CDR3nt: TGTGCCAGCAGCTCCTCCACCCTAGCGGGAGAGTGGGATACGCAGTATTTT

len: 14
d_gene: -
v_gene: TRBV6-4
abundance: -
j_gene: TRBJ2-5
CDR3aa: CASSERGDGETQYF
CDR3nt: TGTGCCAGCAGTGAACGAGGGGACGGGGAGACCCAGTACTTC

len: 11
d_gene: -
v_gene: TRBV5-1
abundance: -
j_gene: TRBJ2-1
CDR3aa: CASSRANEQFF
CDR3nt: TGCGCCAGCAGCCGGGCGAATGAGCAGTTCTTC

len: 16
d_gene: -
v_gene: TRBV6-4
abundance: -
j_gene: TRBJ2-7
CDR3aa: CASSADGGRSSYEQYF
CDR3nt: TGTGCCAGCAGTGCCGACGGAGGCAGGAGCTCCTACGAGCAGTACTTC

len: 15
d_gene: -
v_gene: TRBV11-2
abundance: -
j_gene: TRBJ1-1
CDR3aa: CASSRGGAPNTEAFF
CDR3nt: TGTGCCAGCAGCCGCGGGGGAGCTCCGAACACTGAAGCTTTCTTT

len: 14
d_gene: -
v_gene: TRBV7-9
abundance: -
j_gene: TRBJ2-7
CDR3aa: CASSTANETGEQYF
CDR3nt: TGTGCCAGCAGCACCGCCAACGAAACCGGCGAGCAGTACTTC

len: 18
d_gene: -
v_gene: TRBV28
abundance: -
j_gene: TRBJ1-5
CDR3aa: CASSLSGNGTRRDQPQHF
CDR3nt: TGTGCCAGCAGTTTATCGGGGAACGGGACGAGGCGGGATCAGCCCCAGCATTTT

len: 17
d_gene: TRBD1
v_gene: TRBV4-3
abundance: once
j_gene: TRBJ2-5
CDR3aa: CASSQDLGQGVRETQYF
CDR3nt: TGCGCCAGCAGCCAAGATCTGGGACAGGGTGTTCGGGAGACCCAGTACTTC

len: 15
d_gene: -
v_gene: TRBV7-9
abundance: -
j_gene: TRBJ1-4
CDR3aa: CASSVGHPTNEKLFF
CDR3nt: TGTGCCAGCAGCGTCGGACACCCAACTAATGAAAAACTGTTTTTT

len: 17
d_gene: -
v_gene: TRBV4-3
abundance: -
j_gene: TRBJ2-3
CDR3aa: CASSQDHGREFTDTQYF
CDR3nt: TGCGCCAGCAGCCAAGATCACGGCAGGGAATTCACAGATACGCAGTATTTT

len: 17
d_gene: TRBD1
v_gene: TRBV10-2
abundance: -
j_gene: TRBJ2-7
CDR3aa: CASSVTGTGHTGYEQYF
CDR3nt: TGCGCCAGCAGCGTTACCGGGACAGGGCACACTGGGTACGAGCAGTACTTC

len: 16
d_gene: -
v_gene: TRBV27
abundance: -
j_gene: TRBJ2-3
CDR3aa: CASSRDAAPSTDTQYF
CDR3nt: TGTGCCAGCAGCCGGGACGCGGCACCTAGCACAGATACGCAGTATTTT

len: 17
d_gene: -
v_gene: TRBV27
abundance: -
j_gene: TRBJ1-5
CDR3aa: CASSSGLGTDNHQPQHF
CDR3nt: TGTGCCAGCAGTTCAGGTCTCGGGACCGATAACCATCAGCCCCAGCATTTT

len: 21
d_gene: -
v_gene: TRBV28
abundance: -
j_gene: TRBJ2-7
CDR3aa: CASRRDGSSGWWGPLSYEQYF
CDR3nt: TGTGCCAGCAGGCGCGACGGGAGTTCCGGGTGGTGGGGCCCCCTCTCCTACGAGCAGTACTTC

len: 9
d_gene: -
v_gene: TRBV12-2
abundance: few
j_gene: TRBJ1-1
CDR3aa: CASRHQAFF
CDR3nt: TGTGCAAGTCGCCACCAAGCTTTCTTT